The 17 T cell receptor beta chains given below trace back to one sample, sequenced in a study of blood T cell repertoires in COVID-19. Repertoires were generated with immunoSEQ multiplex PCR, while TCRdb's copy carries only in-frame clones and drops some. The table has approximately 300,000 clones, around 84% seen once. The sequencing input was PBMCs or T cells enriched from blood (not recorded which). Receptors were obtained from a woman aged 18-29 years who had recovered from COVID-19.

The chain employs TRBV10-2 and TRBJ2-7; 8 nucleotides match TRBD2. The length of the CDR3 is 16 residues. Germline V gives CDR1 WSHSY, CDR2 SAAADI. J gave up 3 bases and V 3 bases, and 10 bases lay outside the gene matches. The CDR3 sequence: CASSDGGLVGNYEQYF. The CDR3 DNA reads TGCGCCAGCAGTGATGGGGGACTAGTGGGCAACTACGAGCAGTACTTC.

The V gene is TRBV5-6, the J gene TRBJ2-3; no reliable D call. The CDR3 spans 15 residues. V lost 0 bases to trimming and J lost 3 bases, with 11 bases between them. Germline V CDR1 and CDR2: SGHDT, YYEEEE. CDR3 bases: TGTGCCAGCAGCTTGGGAGCTACCGTAACAGATACGCAGTATTTT. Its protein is CASSLGATVTDTQYF.

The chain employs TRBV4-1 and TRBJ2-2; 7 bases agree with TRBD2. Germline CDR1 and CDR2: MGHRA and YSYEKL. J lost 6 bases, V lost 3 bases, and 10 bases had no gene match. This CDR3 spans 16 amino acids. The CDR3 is CASSQRFGGGPGELFF. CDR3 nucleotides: TGCGCCAGCAGCCAGAGGTTTGGGGGGGGTCCCGGGGAGCTGTTTTTT.

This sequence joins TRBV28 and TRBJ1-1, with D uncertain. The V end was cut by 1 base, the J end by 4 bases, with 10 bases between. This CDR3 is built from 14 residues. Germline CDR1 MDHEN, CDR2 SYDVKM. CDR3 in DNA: TGTGCCAGCAGTTTATTCGGAGGGAGCACTGAAGCTTTCTTT. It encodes CASSLFGGSTEAFF.

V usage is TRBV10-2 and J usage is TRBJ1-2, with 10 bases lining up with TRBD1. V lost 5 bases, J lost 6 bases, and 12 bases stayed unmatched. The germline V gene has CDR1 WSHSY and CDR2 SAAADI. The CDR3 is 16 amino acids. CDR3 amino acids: CASSQYQTGGGDGYTF. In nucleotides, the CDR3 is TGCGCCAGCAGTCAATACCAGACAGGGGGCGGCGATGGCTACACCTTC.

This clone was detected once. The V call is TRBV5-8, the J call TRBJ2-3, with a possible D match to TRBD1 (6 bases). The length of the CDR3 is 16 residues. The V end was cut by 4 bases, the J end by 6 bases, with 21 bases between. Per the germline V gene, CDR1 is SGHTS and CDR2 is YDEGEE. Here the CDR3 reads CASSPLLNTGTDTQYF. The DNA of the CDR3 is TGTGCCAGCAGCCCCCTTCTAAATACAGGGACCGATACGCAGTATTTT. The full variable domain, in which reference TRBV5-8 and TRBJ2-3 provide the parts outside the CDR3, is EAGVTQSPTHLIKTRGQQATLRCSPISGHTSVYWYQQALGLGLQFLLWYDEGEERNRGNFPPRFSGRQFPNYSSELNVNALELEDSALYLCASSPLLNTGTDTQYFGPGTRLTVL.

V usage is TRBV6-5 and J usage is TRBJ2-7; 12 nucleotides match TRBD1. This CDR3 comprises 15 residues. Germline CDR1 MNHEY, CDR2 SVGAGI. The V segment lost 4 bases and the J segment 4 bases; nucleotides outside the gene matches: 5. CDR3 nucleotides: TGTGCCAGCAGTTCGCCGGGACAGGGGGCGTACGAGCAGTACTTC. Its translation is CASSSPGQGAYEQYF.

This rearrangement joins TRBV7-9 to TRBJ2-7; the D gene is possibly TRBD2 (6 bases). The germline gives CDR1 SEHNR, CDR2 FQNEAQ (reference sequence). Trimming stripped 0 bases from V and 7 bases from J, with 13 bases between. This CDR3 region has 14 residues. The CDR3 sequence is CASSLASPGREQYF. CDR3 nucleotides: TGTGCCAGCAGCTTAGCTTCACCGGGGAGGGAGCAGTACTTC.

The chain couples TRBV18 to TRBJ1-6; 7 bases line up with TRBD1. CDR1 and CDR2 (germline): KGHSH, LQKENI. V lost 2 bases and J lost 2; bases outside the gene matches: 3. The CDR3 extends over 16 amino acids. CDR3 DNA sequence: TGTGCCAGCTCACCAGTGACAGGGACCTATAATTCACCCCTCCACTTT. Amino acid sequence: CASSPVTGTYNSPLHF. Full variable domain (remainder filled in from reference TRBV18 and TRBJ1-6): NAGVMQNPRHLVRRRGQEARLRCSPMKGHSHVYWYRQLPEEGLKFMVYLQKENIIDESGMPKERFSAEFPKEGPSILRIQQVVRGDSAAYFCASSPVTGTYNSPLHFGNGTRLTVT.

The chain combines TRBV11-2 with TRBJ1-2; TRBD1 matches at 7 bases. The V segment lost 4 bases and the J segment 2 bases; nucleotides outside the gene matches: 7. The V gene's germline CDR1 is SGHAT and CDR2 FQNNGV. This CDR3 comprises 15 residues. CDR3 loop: CASSSPKTGNYGYTF. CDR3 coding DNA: TGTGCCAGCAGCTCCCCCAAGACAGGGAACTATGGCTACACCTTC.

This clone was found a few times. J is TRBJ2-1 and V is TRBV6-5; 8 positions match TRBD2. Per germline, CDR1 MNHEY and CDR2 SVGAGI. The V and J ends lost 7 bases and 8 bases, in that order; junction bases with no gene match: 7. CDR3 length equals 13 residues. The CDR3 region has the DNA TGTGCCAGCAATAGCGGGAACCAGGATGAGCAGTTCTTC. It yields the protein CASNSGNQDEQFF.

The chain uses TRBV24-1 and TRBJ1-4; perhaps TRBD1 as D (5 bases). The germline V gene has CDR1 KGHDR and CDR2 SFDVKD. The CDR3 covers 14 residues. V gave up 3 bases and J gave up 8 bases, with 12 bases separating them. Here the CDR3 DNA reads TGTGCCACCAGTGATGGAGGGGCGGACGAAAAACTGTTTTTT. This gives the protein CATSDGGADEKLFF.

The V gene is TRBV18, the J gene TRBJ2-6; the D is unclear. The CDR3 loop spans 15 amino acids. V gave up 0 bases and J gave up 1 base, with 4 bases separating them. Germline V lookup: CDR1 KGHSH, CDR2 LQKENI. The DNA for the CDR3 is TGTGCCAGCTCACCACCGAGATCTGGGGCCAACGTCCTGACTTTC. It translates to CASSPPRSGANVLTF.

Here the CDR3 DNA reads TGTGCCAGCCAGGTGACAGGGGGCCGGAACGAGCAGTACTTC. This translates into CASQVTGGRNEQYF. The chain employs TRBV28 and TRBJ2-7; TRBD1 agrees at 10 bases. The germline CDR1 and CDR2 sequences are MDHEN and SYDVKM. This CDR3 is built from 14 residues. The J segment lost 5 bases and the V segment lost 8 bases, leaving 9 bases of the junction unmatched.

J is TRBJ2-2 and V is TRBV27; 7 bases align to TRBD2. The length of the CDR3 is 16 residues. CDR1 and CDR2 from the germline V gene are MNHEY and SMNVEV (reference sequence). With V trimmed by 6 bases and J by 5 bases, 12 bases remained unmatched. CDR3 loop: CASRVSAGFGTGELFF. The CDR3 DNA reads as TGTGCCAGCAGAGTATCAGCGGGATTCGGAACCGGGGAGCTGTTTTTT.

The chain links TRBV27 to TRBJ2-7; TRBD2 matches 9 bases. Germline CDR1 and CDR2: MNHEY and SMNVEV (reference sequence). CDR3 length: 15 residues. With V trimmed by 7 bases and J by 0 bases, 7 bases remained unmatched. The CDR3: CASTLVAGASYEQYF. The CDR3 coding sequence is TGTGCCAGCACCCTAGTAGCGGGAGCCTCCTACGAGCAGTACTTC.

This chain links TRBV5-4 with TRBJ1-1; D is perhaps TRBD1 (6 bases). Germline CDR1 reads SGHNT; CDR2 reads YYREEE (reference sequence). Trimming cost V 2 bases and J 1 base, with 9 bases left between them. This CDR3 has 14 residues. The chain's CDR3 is CASSFNRENTEAFF. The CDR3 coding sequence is TGTGCCAGCAGCTTTAACAGGGAGAACACTGAAGCTTTCTTT.